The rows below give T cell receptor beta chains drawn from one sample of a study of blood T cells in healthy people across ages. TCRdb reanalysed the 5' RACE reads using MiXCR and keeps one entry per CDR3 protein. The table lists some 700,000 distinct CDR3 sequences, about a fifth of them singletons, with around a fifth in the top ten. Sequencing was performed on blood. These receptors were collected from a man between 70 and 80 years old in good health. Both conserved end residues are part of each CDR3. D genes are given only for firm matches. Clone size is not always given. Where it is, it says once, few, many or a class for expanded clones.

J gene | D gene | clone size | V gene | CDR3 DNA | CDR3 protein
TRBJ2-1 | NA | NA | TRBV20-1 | TGCAGTGCTTTAAAGAGCCCTGAGCAGTTCTTC | CSALKSPEQFF
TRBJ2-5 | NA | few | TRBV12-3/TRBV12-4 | TGTGCCAGCAGTTTTCCAGGGGATTTGGAGACCCAGTACTTC | CASSFPGDLETQYF
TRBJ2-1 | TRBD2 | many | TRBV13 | TGTGCCAGCAGCTTAGTTCGGCTAGCGGGGGGCAATGAGCAGTTCTTC | CASSLVRLAGGNEQFF
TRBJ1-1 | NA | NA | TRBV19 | TGTGCCAGTAGTATAGATAGGGTGGCGACTGAAGCTTTCTTT | CASSIDRVATEAFF
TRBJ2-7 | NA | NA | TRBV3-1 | TGTGCCAGCAGCCAAGATGCGGTCTACGAGCAGTACTTC | CASSQDAVYEQYF
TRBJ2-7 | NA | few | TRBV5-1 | TGCGCCAGCAGCTCGGGAACGAACTCCTACGAGCAGTACTTC | CASSSGTNSYEQYF
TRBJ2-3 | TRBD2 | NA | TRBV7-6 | TGTGCCAGCAGCTTACTAGCGGGAGGTCGGGCAGATACGCAGTATTTT | CASSLLAGGRADTQYF
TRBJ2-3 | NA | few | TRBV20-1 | TGCAGTGCCCCCGGCCAGGTTGGTGCAGATACGCAGTATTTT | CSAPGQVGADTQYF
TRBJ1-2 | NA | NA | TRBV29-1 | TGCAGCGTTGAGTCAGGACCCGGCTACACCTTC | CSVESGPGYTF
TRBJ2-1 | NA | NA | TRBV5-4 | TGTGCCAGCAGCCGAGGCGGGGGCCCCGTTTACAATGAGCAGTTCTTC | CASSRGGGPVYNEQFF
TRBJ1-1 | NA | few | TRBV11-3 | TGTGCCAGCAGCTCGGGCAAGTATCTGAACACTGAAGCTTTCTTT | CASSSGKYLNTEAFF
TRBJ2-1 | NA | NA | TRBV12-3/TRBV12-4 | TGTGCCAGCAGTTGGCAGGGAAGGTCCTACAATGAGCAGTTCTTC | CASSWQGRSYNEQFF
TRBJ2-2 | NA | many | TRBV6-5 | TGTGCCAGCAGTTACTCCCCCCGGGGCGGAGGGGACACCGGGGAGCTGTTTTTT | CASSYSPRGGGDTGELFF
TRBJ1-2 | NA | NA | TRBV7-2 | TGTGCCAGCAGCTTGGTTCTTAACTATGGCTACCCCTTC | CASSLVLNYGYPF
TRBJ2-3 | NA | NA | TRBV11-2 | TGTGCCAACAGCTTAATTCAGAGGGGGACAGATACGCAGTATTTT | CANSLIQRGTDTQYF
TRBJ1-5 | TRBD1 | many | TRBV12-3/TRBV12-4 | TGTGCCAGCAGTGGACAGGTCAATCAGCCCCAGCATTTT | CASSGQVNQPQHF
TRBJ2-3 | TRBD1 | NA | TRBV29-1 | TGCAGCGTTGAAGAAGGTCGACAGGGCGGAGATACGCAGTATTTT | CSVEEGRQGGDTQYF
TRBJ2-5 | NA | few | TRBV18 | TGTGCCAGCTCACCACCGGTAGGGCAGAAAGAGACCCAGTACTTC | CASSPPVGQKETQYF